These T cell receptor beta chains were read from a single sample in a study of T cells in Graves' hyperthyroidism and ophthalmopathy. TCRdb itself ran the multiplex PCR reads through MiXCR, one entry per CDR3 protein. The table includes a few hundred thousand distinct CDR3 sequences, around a sixth detected once. The sample comprised blood. These receptors all come from a woman aged 18-29 years with Graves' hyperthyroidism that later progressed to Graves' ophthalmopathy. Both conserved end residues are part of each CDR3. The D gene is left open where the match is weak. Clone size is given for some rows only: seen once, a few or many times, or a class if the clone is expanded.

J gene	clone size	D gene	V gene	CDR3 DNA	CDR3 protein
TRBJ1-3	many	TRBD1	TRBV12-5	TGTGCTAGTGGTTTGTTTCCCTCCGGACAGGGCGCTGGAAACACCATATATTTT	CASGLFPSGQGAGNTIYF
TRBJ2-4	-	TRBD2	TRBV6-1	TGTGCCAGCAGTGATGGCGGGAGGGCCGAGAACATTCAGTACTTC	CASSDGGRAENIQYF
TRBJ2-1	many	TRBD2	TRBV28	TGTGCCAGCAGTTCATTCGGGACTAGCGGCGACAATGAGCAGTTCTTC	CASSSFGTSGDNEQFF
TRBJ1-1	-	TRBD1	TRBV4-2	TGTGCCAGCAGCAAACAGGGGGCGGACACTGAAGCTTTCTTT	CASSKQGADTEAFF
TRBJ1-1	-	-	TRBV5-1	TGCGCCAGCAGCTTCAGGGTTGGGGACACTGAAGCTTTCTTT	CASSFRVGDTEAFF
TRBJ2-2	few	TRBD2	TRBV7-9	TGTGCCAGCAGCTTCGACTGGAGACTAGCGGGTACCAACGCGAACACCGGGGAGCTGTTTTTT	CASSFDWRLAGTNANTGELFF
TRBJ2-5	few	TRBD2	TRBV5-1	TGCGCCAGCAGCTTGATCTGGCCTAGCGGGAGTGAGACCCAGTACTTC	CASSLIWPSGSETQYF
TRBJ2-5	many	-	TRBV2	TGTGCCAGCAGTGAAATGAGGGCGGAGACCCAGTACTTC	CASSEMRAETQYF
TRBJ2-7	once	TRBD1	TRBV28	TGTGCCATCCGAAGACCGGGACAGACCTCCTACGAGCAGCACTTC	CAIRRPGQTSYEQHF
TRBJ2-1	few	-	TRBV7-2	TGTACCAGCAGCTTAGGGCAGGGGGAGGCCAATGAGCAGTTCTTC	CTSSLGQGEANEQFF
TRBJ1-2	many	-	TRBV12-3/TRBV12-4	TGTGCCAGCAGTTTACACTTTCCGGGGCAGTGGTATGGCTACACCTTC	CASSLHFPGQWYGYTF
TRBJ2-1	few	-	TRBV3-1	TGTGCCAGCAGCCGACTGGGCGAGAGCTCCTACAATGAGCAGTTCTTC	CASSRLGESSYNEQFF
TRBJ2-7	many	-	TRBV20-1	TGCAGTGCTAGAGATAACCCACAGTACGAGCAGTACTTC	CSARDNPQYEQYF
TRBJ1-2	many	-	TRBV20-1	TGCAGTGCTCCGACTGACAGCACCTATGGCTACACCTTC	CSAPTDSTYGYTF
TRBJ2-7	many	-	TRBV2	TGTGCCAGCAGTGGCCTAGGCCACGAGCAGTACTTC	CASSGLGHEQYF
TRBJ2-7	-	-	TRBV14	TGTGCCAGCAGCCATCGGGACCGACCTACGTACGAGCAGTACTTC	CASSHRDRPTYEQYF
TRBJ2-3	-	TRBD1	TRBV6-4	TGTGCCAGCAGTGACGGACAGGGAGGAGATACGCAGTATTTT	CASSDGQGGDTQYF
TRBJ1-5	many	-	TRBV30	TGTGCCTGGAGTCCCCACCCGGGGCAGCCCCAGCATTTT	CAWSPHPGQPQHF
TRBJ2-1	-	-	TRBV19	TGTGCCAGTAGGCGATACAATGAGCAGTTCTTC	CASRRYNEQFF
TRBJ2-7	many	-	TRBV3-1	TGTGCCAGCAGCCAAGCCAAGGGACCAACCTACGAGCAGTACTTC	CASSQAKGPTYEQYF
TRBJ2-3	few	TRBD1	TRBV7-7	TGTGCTAGCAGCTACGGTACAGGGGGACCAGATACGCAGTATTTT	CASSYGTGGPDTQYF
TRBJ2-7	many	TRBD1	TRBV7-9	TGTGCCAGCAGCAATCGACAGGGCTCCTACGAGCAGTACTTC	CASSNRQGSYEQYF
TRBJ2-7	few	TRBD1	TRBV27	TGTGCCAGCAGTCCACACAGGGGGCGCGAGCAGTACTTC	CASSPHRGREQYF
TRBJ1-6	many	-	TRBV28	TGTGCCAGCGGTAATGTAGTGAATAATTCACCCCTCCACTTT	CASGNVVNNSPLHF
TRBJ2-5	few	TRBD1	TRBV27	TGTGCCAGCAGTTTGTGGACAGGGCAACAAGAGACCCAGTACTTC	CASSLWTGQQETQYF
TRBJ1-1	many	-	TRBV28	TGTGCCAGCAGTTTATTCCGGGTCCGGTCTAACACTGAAGCTTTCTTT	CASSLFRVRSNTEAFF
TRBJ2-1	many	TRBD1	TRBV11-3	TGTGCCAGCAGATCAGACAGGGCGCGTACGGAACTATCCTACAATGAGCAGTTCTTC	CASRSDRARTELSYNEQFF
TRBJ2-2	many	-	TRBV2	TGTGCCAGCGAAGACCCAAGGGCCAGCGACACCGGGGAGCTGTTTTTT	CASEDPRASDTGELFF
TRBJ2-1	many	TRBD2	TRBV20-1	TGCAGTGCTAGAGGCCCTTGGGACGGGAGGGCCAATGAGCAGTTCTTC	CSARGPWDGRANEQFF
TRBJ1-6	few	-	TRBV19	TGTGCCAGTAGTATGGACGGAAATTCACCCCTCCACTTT	CASSMDGNSPLHF
TRBJ1-5	many	TRBD1	TRBV7-8	TGTGCCAGCAGCTCTCGGACAGGGGAAGCTATGGGCAATCAGCCCCAGCATTTT	CASSSRTGEAMGNQPQHF
TRBJ2-1	once	-	TRBV6-9	TGTGCCAGCAGTTACGACATTTACAATGAGCAGTTCTTC	CASSYDIYNEQFF
TRBJ2-3	-	TRBD2	TRBV20-1	TGCAGTGCTAGAGTGAGGGCTAGCGGGACGACTCCCTTTAGCACAGATACGCAGTATTTT	CSARVRASGTTPFSTDTQYF
TRBJ1-4	many	-	TRBV7-2	TGTGCCAGCAGCCGTCTATCGTATGAGGAACTGTTTTTT	CASSRLSYEELFF
TRBJ1-3	many	-	TRBV28	TGTGCCAGCAGCGGGGGGGGAAACACCATATATTTT	CASSGGGNTIYF
TRBJ2-3	-	TRBD2	TRBV4-1	TGCGCCAGCAGCCAAGGGGATCGGGCTAGCGGGTTCACAGATACGCAGTATTTT	CASSQGDRASGFTDTQYF
TRBJ2-2	few	TRBD1	TRBV5-1	TGTGCCAGCAGCCCGGGACAGGGAGGAAACACCGGGGAGCTGTTTTTT	CASSPGQGGNTGELFF
TRBJ2-7	many	TRBD1	TRBV7-8	TGTGCCAGCAGCCCGGCTACGGGACAGGGCTCCTACGAGCAGTACTTC	CASSPATGQGSYEQYF
TRBJ2-1	many	TRBD2	TRBV5-1	TGCGCCAGCAGCTTGTCGGGGGGGGACTACAATGAGCAGTTCTTC	CASSLSGGDYNEQFF
TRBJ2-1	few	-	TRBV6-1	TGTGCCAGCGGGCGGGGGCGGCCCTACAATGAGCAGTTCTTC	CASGRGRPYNEQFF
TRBJ2-4	-	TRBD1	TRBV12-3/TRBV12-4	TGTGCCAGCAGTAGGGGACAGGGAAACATTCAGCACTTC	CASSRGQGNIQHF
TRBJ2-7	many	-	TRBV6-1	TGTGCCAGCAGTGATGGGGCGGGGACCTCCTACGAGCAGTACTTC	CASSDGAGTSYEQYF